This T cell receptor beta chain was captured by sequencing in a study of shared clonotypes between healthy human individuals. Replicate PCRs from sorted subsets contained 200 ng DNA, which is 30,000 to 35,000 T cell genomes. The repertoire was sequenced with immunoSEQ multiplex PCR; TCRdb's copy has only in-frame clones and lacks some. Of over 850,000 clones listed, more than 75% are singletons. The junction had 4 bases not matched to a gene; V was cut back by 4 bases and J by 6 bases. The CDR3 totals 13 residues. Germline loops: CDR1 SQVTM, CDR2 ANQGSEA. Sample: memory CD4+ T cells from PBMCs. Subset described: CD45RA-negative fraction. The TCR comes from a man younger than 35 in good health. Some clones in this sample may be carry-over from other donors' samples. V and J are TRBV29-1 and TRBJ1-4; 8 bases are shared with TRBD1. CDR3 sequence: CSVGQGRYEKLFF. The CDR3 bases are TGCAGCGTTGGACAGGGGAGGTATGAAAAACTGTTTTTT.